The TCR beta chain described here comes from a study of graft-versus-host responses after intestinal transplantation. As for the study in general: Recipients obtained multivisceral, liver-intestinal, or isolated intestinal transplants. Study-wide results and caveats: Recipient marrow contained GvH clones, some of which appeared first in ileum or blood.

Germline V lookup: CDR1 LNHDA, CDR2 SQIVND (reference sequence). The CDR3 runs 22 residues. V shed 4 bases and J 0 bases; nucleotides not matched to a gene: 18. Some clones are missing from TCRdb's copy, which holds only in-frame ones; the method was immunoSEQ multiplex PCR. The sample lists 85,000 to 100,000 clones, 85% to 95% occurring once. Regarding this clone: Its antigen is not identified.

The rearrangement joins TRBV19 to TRBJ2-3; 14 nucleotides agree with TRBD2. This receptor was taken from a human donor who was the organ donor for an intestinal transplant. Sequencing used unstimulated CD8+ T cells sorted from spleen or lymph node cells, obtained before transplant. CDR3 DNA: TGTGCCAGTAGTAAGCCCAGGGGCCTTGGGACTAGCGGGAGAGATAGCACAGATACGCAGTATTTT. It codes for CASSKPRGLGTSGRDSTDTQYF. Looking up the rest from reference TRBV19 and TRBJ2-3 gives the full variable domain: DGGITQSPKYLFRKEGQNVTLSCEQNLNHDAMYWYRQDPGQGLRLIYYSQIVNDFQKGDIAEGYSVSREKKESFPLTVTSAQKNPTAFYLCASSKPRGLGTSGRDSTDTQYFGPGTRLTVL.